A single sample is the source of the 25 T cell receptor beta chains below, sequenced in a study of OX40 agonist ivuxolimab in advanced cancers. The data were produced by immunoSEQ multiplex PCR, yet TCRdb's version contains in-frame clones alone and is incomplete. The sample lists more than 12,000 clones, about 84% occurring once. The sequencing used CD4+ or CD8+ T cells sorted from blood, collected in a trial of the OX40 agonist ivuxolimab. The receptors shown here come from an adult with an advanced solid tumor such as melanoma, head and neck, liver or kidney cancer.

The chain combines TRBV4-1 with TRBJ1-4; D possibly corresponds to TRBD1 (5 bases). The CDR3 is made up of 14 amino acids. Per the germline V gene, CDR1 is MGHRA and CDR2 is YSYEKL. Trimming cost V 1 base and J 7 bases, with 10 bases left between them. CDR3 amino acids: CASSQGQGPEKLFF. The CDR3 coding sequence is TGCGCCAGCAGCCAAGGGCAGGGTCCTGAAAAACTGTTTTTT.

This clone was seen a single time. CDR3 amino acids: CASRVAGGPSEQYF. For the CDR3, the DNA is TGTGCCAGCAGAGTAGCGGGAGGGCCGTCTGAGCAGTACTTC. The chain is built from TRBV27 and TRBJ2-7; 11 bases agree with TRBD2. This CDR3 is 14 amino acids long. Germline V lookup: CDR1 MNHEY, CDR2 SMNVEV (reference sequence). V was clipped by 6 bases and J by 7 bases; unmatched bases: 8.

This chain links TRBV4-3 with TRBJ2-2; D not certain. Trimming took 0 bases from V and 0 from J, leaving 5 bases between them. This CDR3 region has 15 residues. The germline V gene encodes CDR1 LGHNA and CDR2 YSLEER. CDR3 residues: CASSQDRANTGELFF. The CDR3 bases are TGCGCCAGCAGCCAAGATAGGGCGAACACCGGGGAGCTGTTTTTT.

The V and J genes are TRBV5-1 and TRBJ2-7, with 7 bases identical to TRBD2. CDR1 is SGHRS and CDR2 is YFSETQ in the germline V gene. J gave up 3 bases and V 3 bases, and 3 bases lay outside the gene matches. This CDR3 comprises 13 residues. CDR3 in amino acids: CASSYGTNYEQYF. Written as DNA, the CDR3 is TGCGCCAGCAGCTACGGGACTAACTACGAGCAGTACTTC.

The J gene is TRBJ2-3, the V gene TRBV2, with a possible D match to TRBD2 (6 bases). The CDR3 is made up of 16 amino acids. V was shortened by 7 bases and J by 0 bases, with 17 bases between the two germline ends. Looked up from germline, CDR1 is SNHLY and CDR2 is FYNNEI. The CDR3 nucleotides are TGTGCCAGCATATGGACTTCTGGGACTAGCACAGATACGCAGTATTTT. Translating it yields CASIWTSGTSTDTQYF.

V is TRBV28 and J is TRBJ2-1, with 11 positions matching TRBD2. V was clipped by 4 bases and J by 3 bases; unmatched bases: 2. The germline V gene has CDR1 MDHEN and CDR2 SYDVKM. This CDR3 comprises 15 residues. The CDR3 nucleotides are TGTGCCAGCAGTTCTGGACTAGCGGGCTACAATGAGCAGTTCTTC. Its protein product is CASSSGLAGYNEQFF.

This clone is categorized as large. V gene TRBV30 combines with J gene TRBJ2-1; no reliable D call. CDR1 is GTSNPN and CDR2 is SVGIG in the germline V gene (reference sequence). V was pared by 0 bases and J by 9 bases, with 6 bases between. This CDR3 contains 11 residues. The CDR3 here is CAWSVAFEQFF. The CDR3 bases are TGTGCCTGGAGTGTAGCGTTTGAGCAGTTCTTC.

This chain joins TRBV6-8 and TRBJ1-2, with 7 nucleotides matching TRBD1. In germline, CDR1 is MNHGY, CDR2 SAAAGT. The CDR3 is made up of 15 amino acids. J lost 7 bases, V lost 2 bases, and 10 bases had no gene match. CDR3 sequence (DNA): TGTGCCAGCAGTTACGCGACCGGGACAGCGGGTGGCTACACCTTC. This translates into CASSYATGTAGGYTF.

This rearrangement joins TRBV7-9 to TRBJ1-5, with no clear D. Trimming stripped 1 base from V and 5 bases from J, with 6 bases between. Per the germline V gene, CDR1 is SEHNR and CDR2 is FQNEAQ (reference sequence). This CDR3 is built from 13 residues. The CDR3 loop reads CASSLELHQPQHF. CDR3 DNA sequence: TGTGCCAGCAGCTTAGAGCTGCATCAGCCCCAGCATTTT.

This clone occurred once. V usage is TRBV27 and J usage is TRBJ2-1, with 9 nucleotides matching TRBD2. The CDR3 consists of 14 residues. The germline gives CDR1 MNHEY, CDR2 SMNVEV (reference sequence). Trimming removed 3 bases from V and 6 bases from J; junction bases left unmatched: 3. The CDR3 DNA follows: TGTGCCAGCAGTTTCGCGGGAGGGCTCAATGAGCAGTTCTTC. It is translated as CASSFAGGLNEQFF.

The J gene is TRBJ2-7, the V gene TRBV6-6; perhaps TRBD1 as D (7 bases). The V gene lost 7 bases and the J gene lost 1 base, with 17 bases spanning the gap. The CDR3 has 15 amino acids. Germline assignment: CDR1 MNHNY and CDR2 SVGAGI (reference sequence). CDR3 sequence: CASTDQGGGSYEQYF. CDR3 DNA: TGTGCCAGCACCGACCAGGGGGGCGGATCCTACGAGCAGTACTTC.

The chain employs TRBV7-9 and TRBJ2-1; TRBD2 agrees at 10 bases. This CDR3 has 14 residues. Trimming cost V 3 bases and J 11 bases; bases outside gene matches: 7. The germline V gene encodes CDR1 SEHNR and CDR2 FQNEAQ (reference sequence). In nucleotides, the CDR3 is TGTGCCAGCAGCTTCGTAGCGGGAGGACAGAAGCAGTTCTTC. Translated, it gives CASSFVAGGQKQFF.

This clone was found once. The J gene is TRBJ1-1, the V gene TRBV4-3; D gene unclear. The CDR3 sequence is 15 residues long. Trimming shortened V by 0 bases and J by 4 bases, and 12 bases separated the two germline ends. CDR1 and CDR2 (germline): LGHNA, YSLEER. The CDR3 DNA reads TGCGCCAGCAGCCAAGATCCGGCGGGCGGCACTGAAGCTTTCTTT. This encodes CASSQDPAGGTEAFF.

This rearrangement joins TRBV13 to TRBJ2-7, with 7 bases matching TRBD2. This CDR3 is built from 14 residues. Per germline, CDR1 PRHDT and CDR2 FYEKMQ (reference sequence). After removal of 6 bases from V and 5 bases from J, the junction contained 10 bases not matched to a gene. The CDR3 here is CASSSAGDRHEQYF. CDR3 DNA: TGTGCCAGCAGTTCCGCGGGAGACCGCCACGAGCAGTACTTC.

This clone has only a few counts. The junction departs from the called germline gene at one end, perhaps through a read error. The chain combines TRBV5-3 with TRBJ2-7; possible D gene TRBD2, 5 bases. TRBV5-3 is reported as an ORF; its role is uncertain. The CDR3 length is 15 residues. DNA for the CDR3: TGCGCCAGCAGCCAACAAAGGACTGGCTCCTACGAGCAGTACTTC. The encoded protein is CASSQQRTGSYEQYF.

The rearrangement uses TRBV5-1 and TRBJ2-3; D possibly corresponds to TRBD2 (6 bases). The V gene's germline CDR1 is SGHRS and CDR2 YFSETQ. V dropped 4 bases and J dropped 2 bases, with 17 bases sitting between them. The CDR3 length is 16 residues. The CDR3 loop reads CASSPTNAGLTDTQYF. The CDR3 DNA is TGCGCCAGCAGCCCTACAAATGCGGGGCTCACAGATACGCAGTATTTT.

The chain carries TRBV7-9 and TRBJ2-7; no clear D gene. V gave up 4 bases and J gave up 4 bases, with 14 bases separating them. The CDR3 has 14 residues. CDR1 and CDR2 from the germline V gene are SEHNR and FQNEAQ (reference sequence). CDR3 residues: CASSSTGGGYEQYF. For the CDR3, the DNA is TGTGCCAGCAGCTCAACCGGTGGTGGTTACGAGCAGTACTTC.

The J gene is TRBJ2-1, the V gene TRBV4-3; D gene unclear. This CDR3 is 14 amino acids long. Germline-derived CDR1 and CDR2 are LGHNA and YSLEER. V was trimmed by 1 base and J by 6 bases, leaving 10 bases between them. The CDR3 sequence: CASSQGHPGNEQFF. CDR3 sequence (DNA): TGCGCCAGCAGCCAAGGCCACCCCGGCAATGAGCAGTTCTTC.

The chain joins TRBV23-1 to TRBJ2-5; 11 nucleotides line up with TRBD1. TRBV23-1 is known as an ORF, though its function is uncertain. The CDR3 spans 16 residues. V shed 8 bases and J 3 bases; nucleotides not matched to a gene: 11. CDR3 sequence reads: CASDGPGQGVEETQYF. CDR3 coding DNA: TGCGCCAGCGATGGGCCGGGACAGGGGGTCGAAGAGACCCAGTACTTC.

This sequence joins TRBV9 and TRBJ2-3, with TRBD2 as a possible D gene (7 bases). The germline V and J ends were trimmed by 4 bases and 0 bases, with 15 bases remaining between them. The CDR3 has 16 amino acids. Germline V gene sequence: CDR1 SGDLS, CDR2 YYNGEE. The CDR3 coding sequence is TGTGCCAGCAGCTGGGGGAGGGGGGATAGCACAGATACGCAGTATTTT. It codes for CASSWGRGDSTDTQYF.

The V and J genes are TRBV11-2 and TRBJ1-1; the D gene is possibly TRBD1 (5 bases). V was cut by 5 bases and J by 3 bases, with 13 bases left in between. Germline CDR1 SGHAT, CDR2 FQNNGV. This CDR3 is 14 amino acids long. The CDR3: CASSPTGHHTEAFF. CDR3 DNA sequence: TGTGCCAGCAGCCCAACTGGACACCACACTGAAGCTTTCTTT. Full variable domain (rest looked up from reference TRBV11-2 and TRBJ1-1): EAGVAQSPRYKIIEKRQSVAFWCNPISGHATLYWYQQILGQGPKLLIQFQNNGVVDDSQLPKDRFSAERLKGVDSTLKIQPAKLEDSAVYLCASSPTGHHTEAFFGQGTRLTVV.

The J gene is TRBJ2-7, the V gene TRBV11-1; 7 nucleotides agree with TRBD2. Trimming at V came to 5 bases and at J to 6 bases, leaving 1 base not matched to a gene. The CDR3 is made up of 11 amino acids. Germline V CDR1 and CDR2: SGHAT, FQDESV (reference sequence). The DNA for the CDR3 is TGTGCCAGCAGCGCTAGCGGCGAGCAGTACTTC. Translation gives CASSASGEQYF.

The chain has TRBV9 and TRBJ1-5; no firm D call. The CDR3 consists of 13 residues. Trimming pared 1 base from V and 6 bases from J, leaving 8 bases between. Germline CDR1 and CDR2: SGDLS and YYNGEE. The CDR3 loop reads CASSVQGTQPQHF. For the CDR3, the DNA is TGTGCCAGCAGCGTACAAGGAACTCAGCCCCAGCATTTT.

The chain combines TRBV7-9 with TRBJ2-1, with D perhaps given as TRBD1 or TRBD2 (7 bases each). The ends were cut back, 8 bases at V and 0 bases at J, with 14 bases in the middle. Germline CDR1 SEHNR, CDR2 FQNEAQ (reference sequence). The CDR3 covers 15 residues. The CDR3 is CASDAGDSSYNEQFF. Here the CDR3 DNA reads TGTGCCAGCGATGCGGGGGACAGCTCCTACAATGAGCAGTTCTTC.

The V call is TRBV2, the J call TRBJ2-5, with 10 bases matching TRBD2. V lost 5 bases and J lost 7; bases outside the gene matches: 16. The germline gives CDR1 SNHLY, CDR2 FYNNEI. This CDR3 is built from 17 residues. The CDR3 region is CASSPLAGADRVGTQYF. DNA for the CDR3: TGTGCCAGCAGTCCGCTAGCGGGGGCGGACAGGGTTGGGACCCAGTACTTC. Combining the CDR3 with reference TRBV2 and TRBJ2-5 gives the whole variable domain EPEVTQTPSHQVTQMGQEVILRCVPISNHLYFYWYRQILGQKVEFLVSFYNNEISEKSEIFDDQFSVERPDGSNFTLKIRSTKLEDSAMYFCASSPLAGADRVGTQYFGPGTRLLVL.